This T cell receptor beta chain was retrieved from a study of shared clonotypes between healthy human individuals. Assay used: immunoSEQ multiplex PCR; TCRdb lists only in-frame clones, some missing. The data contain roughly 2.2 million clones, about 90% of them singletons. Trimming at V came to 1 base and at J to 4 bases, leaving 3 bases not matched to a gene. There are 14 residues in the CDR3. Germline CDR1 SGHTA, CDR2 FQGNSA. About this clone itself: At the DNA level, this CDR3 is encoded by other sequences in the same sample as well.

The sequencing sample was made of naive CD4+ T cells from PBMCs. The subset denotes: CD45RA+ positively selected. The receptor's source is a man aged 18 to 29 in good health. Some clones in this sample may be carry-over from other donors' samples. The chain links TRBV7-2 to TRBJ1-1, with 7 nucleotides matching TRBD1. The CDR3 sequence: CASSLGSGGTEAFF. The CDR3 nucleotides read TGTGCCAGCAGCTTAGGGTCAGGGGGCACTGAAGCTTTCTTT.